One and the same sample provided the 26 T cell receptor beta chains below, sequenced in a study of cytomegalovirus exposure and HLA in healthy donors. The PCR employed 60 Vbeta primers together with 13 Jbeta primers. TCRdb keeps only in-frame clones here, not all; method: immunoSEQ multiplex PCR. The repertoire holds some 140,000 clones, with 60% to 85% as singletons. The sequenced material came from PBMCs. These receptors came from a middle-aged woman in good health and CMV-seronegative.

The chain couples TRBV5-4 to TRBJ2-7; 7 bases match TRBD1. The V gene end was trimmed by 5 bases and the J gene end by 2 bases; junction bases not matched to a gene: 13. The germline CDR1 and CDR2 sequences are SGHNT and YYREEE (reference sequence). This CDR3 spans 16 amino acids. The CDR3 region has the DNA TGTGCCAGCAGACGATACTCGACGACAGGGACCTACGAGCAGTACTTC. It encodes CASRRYSTTGTYEQYF.

This clone was found a few times. The chain links TRBV19 to TRBJ2-2; tentative D call: TRBD1 (6 bases). Between the trimmed V and J ends, which lost 2 bases and 2 bases, there was a span of 24 bases. The germline V gene has CDR1 LNHDA and CDR2 SQIVND (reference sequence). This CDR3 is 20 amino acids long. CDR3 nucleotide sequence: TGTGCCAGTAGTATAAGTCCGAGGACGTGGGGGCAAACTAACACCGGGGAGCTGTTTTTT. Its protein is CASSISPRTWGQTNTGELFF.

The rearrangement uses TRBV27 and TRBJ2-2; 9 bases are shared with TRBD2. Germline values: CDR1 MNHEY, CDR2 SMNVEV (reference sequence). The ends lost 8 bases at V and 6 bases at J; junction bases unmatched: 10. The CDR3 length is 15 residues. DNA of the CDR3: TGTGCCAGCTGGAATAGCGGGAGCTTACCCGGGGAGCTGTTTTTT. Protein sequence: CASWNSGSLPGELFF.

The chain links TRBV30 to TRBJ2-1; 9 bases align to TRBD2. V trimming: 2 bases; J trimming: 5 bases; junction bases outside the gene matches: 4. Looked up from germline, CDR1 is GTSNPN and CDR2 is SVGIG (reference sequence). The CDR3 is made up of 14 amino acids. The CDR3 DNA is TGTGCCTGGAGTACTTCTAGCGGGAACAATGAGCAGTTCTTC. Its translation: CAWSTSSGNNEQFF.

As to this clone: The same CDR3 can be traced to other DNA sequences in this sample. CDR3 region: CASSGQGSHEQYF. The CDR3 nucleotides are TGTGCCAGCAGTGGACAGGGTTCCCACGAGCAGTACTTC. J is TRBJ2-7 and V is TRBV6-1; 7 bases are a match to TRBD1. V lost 4 bases and J lost 5; bases outside the gene matches: 5. CDR1 is MNHNS and CDR2 is SASEGT in the germline V gene. This CDR3 spans 13 amino acids.

CDR3: CASSLQSSGTVSYEQYF. In DNA form, the CDR3 reads TGCGCCAGCAGCCTTCAGTCCTCCGGGACAGTGTCCTACGAGCAGTACTTC. The chain is built from TRBV5-1 and TRBJ2-7; 7 nucleotides match TRBD1. CDR3 size: 17 residues. V was clipped by 4 bases and J by 1 base; unmatched bases: 14. Germline CDR1 SGHRS, CDR2 YFSETQ.

V gene TRBV7-9 combines with J gene TRBJ1-1, with 7 bases lining up with TRBD1. Trimming at V came to 3 bases and at J to 5 bases, leaving 6 bases not matched to a gene. Germline lookup yields CDR1 SEHNR and CDR2 FQNEAQ (reference sequence). The CDR3 extends over 14 amino acids. CDR3 sequence: CASSFEGARTEAFF. The CDR3 DNA reads as TGTGCCAGCAGCTTCGAGGGGGCTAGAACTGAAGCTTTCTTT.

The chain is built from TRBV18 and TRBJ1-2; D unclear. Trimming removed 0 bases from V and 8 bases from J, with 10 bases in between. The CDR3 length is 13 residues. The V gene's germline CDR1 is KGHSH and CDR2 LQKENI. CDR3 bases: TGTGCCAGCTCACCACCGCCAGGCGGGGGCTACACCTTC. Encoded protein: CASSPPPGGGYTF.

V and J are TRBV5-1 and TRBJ2-2, with 9 bases aligning to TRBD1. After removal of 7 bases from V and 2 bases from J, the junction contained 9 bases not matched to a gene. The V gene's germline CDR1 is SGHRS and CDR2 YFSETQ. This CDR3 comprises 16 residues. This chain's CDR3 is CASLVGDRANTGELFF. The CDR3 DNA reads as TGCGCCAGCCTGGTTGGGGACAGGGCCAACACCGGGGAGCTGTTTTTT. The full variable domain, its missing parts supplied by reference TRBV5-1 and TRBJ2-2, is KAGVTQTPRYLIKTRGQQVTLSCSPISGHRSVSWYQQTPGQGLQFLFEYFSETQRNKGNFPGRFSGRQFSNSRSEMNVSTLELGDSALYLCASLVGDRANTGELFFGEGSRLTVL.

The V and J genes are TRBV2 and TRBJ2-3; 7 bases are a match to TRBD1. The length of the CDR3 is 14 residues. The germline CDR1 and CDR2 sequences are SNHLY and FYNNEI. V lost 6 bases to trimming and J lost 2 bases; unmatched junction nucleotides: 5. The CDR3: CASRGTANTDTQYF. The CDR3 DNA reads as TGTGCCAGCAGAGGGACAGCAAACACAGATACGCAGTATTTT. Based on the CDR3 plus reference TRBV2 and TRBJ2-3, the full variable domain is EPEVTQTPSHQVTQMGQEVILRCVPISNHLYFYWYRQILGQKVEFLVSFYNNEISEKSEIFDDQFSVERPDGSNFTLKIRSTKLEDSAMYFCASRGTANTDTQYFGPGTRLTVL.

J is TRBJ2-1 and V is TRBV6-1; 11 bases fit TRBD2. CDR3 length equals 15 residues. The junction had 5 bases not matched to a gene; V was cut back by 2 bases and J by 8 bases. Germline V gives CDR1 MNHNS, CDR2 SASEGT. The chain's CDR3 is CASSELAGGADEQFF. In nucleotides, the CDR3 is TGTGCCAGCAGTGAACTAGCGGGAGGCGCCGATGAGCAGTTCTTC.

The CDR3 coding sequence is TGCGCCAGCAGCCAGGGGACAGGTGATTTGAGCTATGGCTACACCTTC. It yields the protein CASSQGTGDLSYGYTF. This chain links TRBV5-1 with TRBJ1-2; TRBD1 aligns across 8 bases. Germline values: CDR1 SGHRS, CDR2 YFSETQ. With V trimmed by 4 bases and J by 4 bases, 12 bases remained unmatched. This CDR3 comprises 16 residues.

This rearrangement joins TRBV7-9 to TRBJ2-5; 9 nucleotides match TRBD2. Germline lookup yields CDR1 SEHNR and CDR2 FQNEAQ (reference sequence). V shed 8 bases, J shed 4 bases, and the junction held 11 bases outside the gene matches. This CDR3 has 15 residues. CDR3 amino acids: CASHRGRGLAETQYF. As DNA, the CDR3 is TGTGCCAGCCATCGCGGGAGGGGTTTGGCAGAGACCCAGTACTTC.

The rearrangement joins TRBV9 to TRBJ2-3; TRBD2 is a possible D gene (6 bases). CDR3 length equals 15 residues. Trimming removed 2 bases from V and 2 bases from J, with 12 bases in between. Germline values: CDR1 SGDLS, CDR2 YYNGEE. CDR3 residues: CASSVSGLSTDTQYF. CDR3 in DNA: TGTGCCAGCAGCGTGTCGGGACTCTCCACAGATACGCAGTATTTT.

The chain is built from TRBV30 and TRBJ2-1, with 10 bases identical to TRBD1. V lost 3 bases to trimming and J lost 3 bases; unmatched junction nucleotides: 20. This CDR3 is 20 amino acids long. The V gene's germline CDR1 is GTSNPN and CDR2 SVGIG (reference sequence). CDR3 DNA sequence: TGTGCCTGGAGGTCCGAGGCCAGGGACAGGGGCCCCATACTCTACAATGAGCAGTTCTTC. It codes for CAWRSEARDRGPILYNEQFF.

This clone showed up just once. The V gene is TRBV6-6, the J gene TRBJ2-1; D is unresolved. Germline V gives CDR1 MNHNY, CDR2 SVGAGI (reference sequence). The V end lost 6 bases, the J end lost 9 bases, and 9 bases lay between the germline ends. CDR3 size: 11 residues. The CDR3 DNA reads TGTGCCAGCAGACTCACGGGTGAGCAGTTCTTC. It translates to CASRLTGEQFF.

The chain uses TRBV29-1 and TRBJ2-7, with 9 bases aligning to TRBD1. Germline CDR1 reads SQVTM; CDR2 reads ANQGSEA. With 7 bases clipped from V and 3 bases from J, the junction kept 10 bases outside the gene matches. The CDR3 has 14 residues. The CDR3 here is CSATYRDRVYEQYF. CDR3 coding DNA: TGCAGCGCGACCTACCGGGACAGGGTCTACGAGCAGTACTTC.

This rearrangement joins TRBV11-3 to TRBJ1-1; a possible D gene is TRBD1 (6 bases). Germline CDR1 and CDR2: SGHNT and YENEEA. The CDR3 contains 14 residues. Trimming removed 2 bases from V and 0 bases from J, with 7 bases in between. DNA for the CDR3: TGTGCCAGCAGCTTAAGGGGGTTGAACACTGAAGCTTTCTTT. The encoded protein is CASSLRGLNTEAFF.

Only a few counts were recorded for this clone. V gene TRBV30 combines with J gene TRBJ1-5; D uncertain. The length of the CDR3 is 10 residues. The germline CDR1 and CDR2 sequences are GTSNPN and SVGIG (reference sequence). Between the trimmed V and J ends, which lost 7 bases and 5 bases, there was a span of 6 bases. The CDR3 region is CAFSYQPQHF. The CDR3 nucleotides are TGTGCCTTTTCTTATCAGCCCCAGCATTTT.

The V call is TRBV7-9, the J call TRBJ2-7, with 9 bases lining up with TRBD1. CDR3 length: 16 amino acids. The V gene end was trimmed by 4 bases and the J gene end by 2 bases; junction bases not matched to a gene: 9. Germline assignment: CDR1 SEHNR and CDR2 FQNEAQ (reference sequence). The DNA of the CDR3 is TGTGCCAGCAGCTCAAATCGCCGGGACAGGGCCTACGAGCAGTACTTC. Protein sequence: CASSSNRRDRAYEQYF.

This rearrangement joins TRBV5-8 to TRBJ1-1; D gene uncertain. Trimming pared 0 bases from V and 0 bases from J, leaving 9 bases between. The CDR3 loop spans 15 amino acids. CDR1 SGHTS and CDR2 YDEGEE come from the germline V gene. The CDR3 region is CASSLGDGVNTEAFF. CDR3 sequence (DNA): TGTGCCAGCAGCTTGGGTGACGGAGTGAACACTGAAGCTTTCTTT.

The chain couples TRBV10-3 to TRBJ1-1; TRBD1 is a possible D gene (5 bases). This CDR3 has 14 residues. Trimming left V 10 bases short and J 4 bases short, with 19 bases between. In germline, CDR1 is ENHRY, CDR2 SYGVKD. The CDR3 reads CATRVFGVTTEAFF. The CDR3 DNA is TGTGCCACCAGGGTTTTCGGAGTCACCACTGAAGCTTTCTTT.

DNA for the CDR3: TGTGCCAGCAGGGGACAGGGCGGGGAGACCCAGTACTTC. The encoded protein is CASRGQGGETQYF. The chain uses TRBV27 and TRBJ2-5, with 9 bases identical to TRBD1. CDR3 size: 13 residues. J was trimmed by 5 bases and V by 6 bases; bases with no gene match: 4. CDR1 is MNHEY and CDR2 is SMNVEV in the germline V gene (reference sequence).

This clone was detected only once. V gene TRBV27 combines with J gene TRBJ2-7; TRBD1 matches 7 bases. This CDR3 has 12 residues. The V segment lost 8 bases and the J segment 2 bases; nucleotides outside the gene matches: 3. Per germline, CDR1 MNHEY and CDR2 SMNVEV (reference sequence). CDR3 coding DNA: TGTGCCAGCGGGGACAGTCCCTACGAGCAGTACTTC. It specifies CASGDSPYEQYF.

This clone was seen a single time. The V call is TRBV6-1, the J call TRBJ2-5, with D tentatively TRBD1 (5 bases). The CDR3 extends over 14 amino acids. Germline CDR1 is MNHNS and CDR2 is SASEGT. The germline V and J ends were trimmed by 5 bases and 1 base, with 11 bases remaining between them. The CDR3 DNA is TGTGCCAGCAGTAAGGGTCAGGGCCAAGAGACCCAGTACTTC. It specifies CASSKGQGQETQYF.

The chain uses TRBV11-2 and TRBJ2-1; D might be TRBD2 (6 bases). Germline CDR1 SGHAT, CDR2 FQNNGV. The CDR3 is 14 amino acids. The ends were cut back, 1 base at V and 6 bases at J, with 10 bases in the middle. CDR3 amino acids: CASSLGSGGNEQFF. CDR3 coding DNA: TGTGCCAGCAGCTTAGGTAGCGGAGGCAATGAGCAGTTCTTC.